The clone carrying this T cell receptor (beta chain) was found many times. What it binds is unknown. The data were taken from a study of CD8+CD57+ T cells in acquired aplastic anemia. As for the study in general: The DNA of sorted CD4+ and CD8+ cells averaged approximately 2.9 ug. Healthy donors averaged about 10 million reads for CD4+ cells. Study-wide results and limits: There were fewer than 35 CD8+ CDR3 sequences that occurred in both patients and controls. Researchers reported that CD8+ Simpson's diversity was not significantly different in patients versus controls.

Genomic DNA templated the TCR beta VDJ and CDR3 profiling. TCRdb re-called the reads through MiXCR, storing one row per CDR3 protein. Of under 150,000 distinct CDR3 sequences listed, around two fifths are singletons. V dropped 0 bases and J dropped 10; count of bases not matched to a gene: 9. Germline CDR1 MNHNS, CDR2 SASEGT. This CDR3 has 16 amino acids. The TCR was taken from a human donor in good health, serving as a control. The source material was sorted CD4+, CD8+, or CD8+CD57+ T cells (not recorded which) from PBMCs. The chain uses TRBV6-1 and TRBJ1-6; TRBD1 agrees at 7 bases. CDR3 loop: CASSEALPGGRSPLHF. CDR3 sequence (DNA): TGTGCCAGCAGTGAAGCGCTTCCAGGGGGTAGGTCACCCCTCCACTTT.